These T cell receptor beta chains were read from a single sample in a study of blood T cell repertoires in COVID-19. Repertoires were generated with immunoSEQ multiplex PCR, while TCRdb's copy carries only in-frame clones and drops some. The sample lists approximately 200,000 clones, about 80% occurring once. Sequenced: peripheral blood. The receptors come from a human donor with acute or convalescent COVID-19. The donor label of this sample is uncertain. Each CDR3 is given without its conserved first and last residue.

v_gene	j_gene	CDR3aa
TRBV19	TRBJ2-7	ASSMDRSYEQY
TRBV18	TRBJ1-1	ASSHDRGRGEAF
TRBV27	TRBJ1-5	ASRGQGSQPQH
TRBV5-1	TRBJ1-2	ASSPRVGQPGDGYT
TRBV5-1	TRBJ2-6	ASSLAPGSGANVLT
TRBV7-3	TRBJ2-7	ASGTGAYEQY
TRBV9	TRBJ1-3	ASSPDRVSGNTIY
TRBV10-1	TRBJ2-1	ASSDRTSARDEQF
TRBV3-1/TRBV3-2	TRBJ2-3	ASSLSRGNTQY
TRBV7-3	TRBJ2-7	ASSLSPNGYEQY
TRBV28	TRBJ1-1	ATKSGEENTEAF
TRBV9	TRBJ2-1	ASSVRTGNYNEQF
TRBV29-1	TRBJ2-7	SVQLAGAYEQY
TRBV9	TRBJ2-5	ASSVTSGTQETQY
TRBV13	TRBJ2-5	ASSTAPGTGQETQY
TRBV2	TRBJ2-1	ASSPDRKNWHEQF
TRBV7-2	TRBJ2-7	ASSLSGTSVYEQY
TRBV11-1	TRBJ2-1	ASSFAPGQPHEQF
TRBV19	TRBJ2-7	ASSLSAVWDEQY
TRBV19	TRBJ2-2	ASSLSGVITGELF
TRBV3-1/TRBV3-2	TRBJ2-5	ASSQDTGGETQY
TRBV7-2	TRBJ2-1	ASSSLTSGRGRSYNEQF
TRBV3-1/TRBV3-2	TRBJ1-4	ASSKEATNEKLF
TRBV12-5	TRBJ2-6	ASGTYTGTGPISGANVLT
TRBV2	TRBJ2-4	ASSAGLANIQY
TRBV5-1	TRBJ2-6	ASCRQGGVSGANVLT
TRBV28	TRBJ1-5	ASSLRGDQPQH
TRBV11-2	TRBJ2-7	ASSLATGFYEQY
TRBV6-5	TRBJ2-3	ASSYGVPDRDTQY